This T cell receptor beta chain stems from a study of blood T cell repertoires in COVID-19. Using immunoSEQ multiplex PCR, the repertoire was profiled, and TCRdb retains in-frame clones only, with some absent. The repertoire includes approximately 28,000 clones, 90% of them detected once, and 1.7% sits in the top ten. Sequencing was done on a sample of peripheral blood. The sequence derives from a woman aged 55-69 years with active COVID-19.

The CDR3 DNA reads TGTGCCAGCAGTTTTGGCAGGGGCACTGAAGCTTTCTTT. Protein: CASSFGRGTEAFF. The gene calls are TRBV6-5 and TRBJ1-1; weak D call: TRBD1 (6 bases). V was clipped by 4 bases and J by 4 bases, with 10 bases between them. The CDR3 runs to 13 residues. Germline V gene sequence: CDR1 MNHEY, CDR2 SVGAGI.